These T cell receptor beta chains were read from a single sample in a study of shared clonotypes between healthy human individuals. Only in-frame clones appear in the TCRdb table, and some are missing; sequencing was by immunoSEQ multiplex PCR. The repertoire holds a few million clones, 80% to 95% seen once, with 0.3% to 0.4% in the top ten. Sequenced sample: naive CD4+ T cells from PBMCs. Receptors were obtained from a man younger than 35 in good health. Some clones in this sample may be carry-over from other donors' samples. Both conserved end residues are part of each CDR3. Each record gives: clone size, CDR3 length, J gene, D gene, V gene, CDR3 protein, CDR3 DNA. The D gene is left open where the match is weak. The size field is filled for only some rows; it gives once, few, many or a size class.

abundance: -; len: 13; j_gene: TRBJ2-3; d_gene: -; v_gene: TRBV5-4; CDR3aa: CASSLGGPDTQYF; CDR3nt: TGTGCCAGCAGCTTGGGGGGGCCAGATACGCAGTATTTT
abundance: once; len: 14; j_gene: TRBJ2-2; d_gene: -; v_gene: TRBV9; CDR3aa: CASSALTPPGELFF; CDR3nt: TGTGCCAGCAGCGCACTAACTCCCCCCGGGGAGCTGTTTTTT
abundance: -; len: 15; j_gene: TRBJ2-2; d_gene: -; v_gene: TRBV11-1; CDR3aa: CASSLLLAGGGELFF; CDR3nt: TGTGCCAGCAGCTTACTACTTGCCGGGGGCGGGGAGCTGTTTTTT
abundance: -; len: 14; j_gene: TRBJ2-7; d_gene: TRBD1; v_gene: TRBV9; CDR3aa: CASSARQGLDEQYF; CDR3nt: TGTGCCAGCAGCGCCCGACAGGGTTTGGACGAGCAGTACTTC
abundance: -; len: 14; j_gene: TRBJ1-3; d_gene: -; v_gene: TRBV9; CDR3aa: CASSADSSGNTIYF; CDR3nt: TGTGCCAGCAGCGCCGATAGCTCTGGAAACACCATATATTTT
abundance: -; len: 13; j_gene: TRBJ2-5; d_gene: -; v_gene: TRBV29-1; CDR3aa: CSVGSVYQETQYF; CDR3nt: TGCAGCGTTGGATCCGTCTACCAAGAGACCCAGTACTTC
abundance: -; len: 11; j_gene: TRBJ1-1; d_gene: -; v_gene: TRBV30; CDR3aa: CAWSVEVEAFF; CDR3nt: TGTGCCTGGAGTGTAGAGGTTGAAGCTTTCTTT
abundance: -; len: 16; j_gene: TRBJ2-1; d_gene: TRBD2; v_gene: TRBV11-3; CDR3aa: CASSPRTSGLYNEQFF; CDR3nt: TGTGCCAGCAGCCCCCGGACTAGCGGGTTGTACAATGAGCAGTTCTTC
abundance: -; len: 12; j_gene: TRBJ2-4; d_gene: -; v_gene: TRBV28; CDR3aa: CASSLSENIQYF; CDR3nt: TGTGCCAGCAGTTTATCAGAAAACATTCAGTACTTC
abundance: -; len: 14; j_gene: TRBJ1-5; d_gene: TRBD1; v_gene: TRBV6-6; CDR3aa: CASSLQGGNQPQHF; CDR3nt: TGTGCCAGCAGCCTACAGGGGGGGAATCAGCCCCAGCATTTT
abundance: -; len: 14; j_gene: TRBJ2-3; d_gene: -; v_gene: TRBV4-3; CDR3aa: CASSRNRFTDTQYF; CDR3nt: TGCGCCAGCAGCCGCAACAGGTTTACGGATACGCAGTATTTT
abundance: -; len: 15; j_gene: TRBJ2-4; d_gene: -; v_gene: TRBV6-6; CDR3aa: CASSGSRLAKNIQYF; CDR3nt: TGTGCCAGCAGTGGGAGTCGGTTAGCCAAAAACATTCAGTACTTC
abundance: -; len: 13; j_gene: TRBJ1-1; d_gene: -; v_gene: TRBV6-1; CDR3aa: CASVRNGGLEAFF; CDR3nt: TGTGCCAGCGTGAGGAACGGGGGGCTTGAAGCTTTCTTT
abundance: -; len: 16; j_gene: TRBJ2-7; d_gene: -; v_gene: TRBV11-2; CDR3aa: CASSLVRDMRVYEQYF; CDR3nt: TGTGCCAGCAGCTTAGTCAGGGATATGAGAGTCTACGAGCAGTACTTC
abundance: -; len: 14; j_gene: TRBJ1-1; d_gene: -; v_gene: TRBV30; CDR3aa: CAWSVQIRRTEAFF; CDR3nt: TGTGCCTGGAGTGTTCAGATAAGAAGGACTGAAGCTTTCTTT
abundance: -; len: 12; j_gene: TRBJ1-1; d_gene: -; v_gene: TRBV5-1; CDR3aa: CASSFQDTEAFF; CDR3nt: TGCGCCAGCAGCTTTCAGGACACTGAAGCTTTCTTT
abundance: -; len: 13; j_gene: TRBJ2-7; d_gene: -; v_gene: TRBV10-3; CDR3aa: CAISDQGSYEQYF; CDR3nt: TGTGCCATCAGTGATCAGGGCTCCTACGAGCAGTACTTC
abundance: -; len: 14; j_gene: TRBJ2-1; d_gene: -; v_gene: TRBV6-5; CDR3aa: CATRVERFDNEQFF; CDR3nt: TGTGCAACCCGGGTTGAAAGGTTTGACAATGAGCAGTTCTTC
abundance: -; len: 15; j_gene: TRBJ2-7; d_gene: TRBD2; v_gene: TRBV28; CDR3aa: CASSSPGLAAYEQYF; CDR3nt: TGTGCCAGCAGTTCACCTGGACTAGCGGCCTACGAGCAGTACTTC
abundance: -; len: 14; j_gene: TRBJ2-7; d_gene: TRBD2; v_gene: TRBV10-1; CDR3aa: CASSEASGSYEQYF; CDR3nt: TGCGCCAGCAGTGAGGCTAGCGGGTCCTACGAGCAGTACTTC
abundance: -; len: 13; j_gene: TRBJ1-1; d_gene: TRBD1; v_gene: TRBV5-4; CDR3aa: CASSRTGNTEAFF; CDR3nt: TGTGCCAGCAGCAGGACAGGGAACACTGAAGCTTTCTTT
abundance: few; len: 15; j_gene: TRBJ1-5; d_gene: -; v_gene: TRBV4-1; CDR3aa: CASSLTGVSNQPQHF; CDR3nt: TGCGCCAGCAGCTTAACAGGAGTTAGCAATCAGCCCCAGCATTTT
abundance: -; len: 11; j_gene: TRBJ2-5; d_gene: -; v_gene: TRBV2; CDR3aa: CASSVGETQYF; CDR3nt: TGTGCCAGCAGTGTAGGGGAGACCCAGTACTTC
abundance: few; len: 11; j_gene: TRBJ1-1; d_gene: -; v_gene: TRBV7-8; CDR3aa: CASSPYTEAFF; CDR3nt: TGTGCCAGCAGCCCCTACACTGAAGCTTTCTTT
abundance: -; len: 14; j_gene: TRBJ1-1; d_gene: TRBD1; v_gene: TRBV5-6; CDR3aa: CASSPGQGYTEAFF; CDR3nt: TGTGCCAGCAGCCCTGGACAGGGCTACACTGAAGCTTTCTTT
abundance: -; len: 16; j_gene: TRBJ2-2; d_gene: -; v_gene: TRBV19; CDR3aa: CASSTLRLRNTGELFF; CDR3nt: TGTGCCAGTAGTACCTTGCGCCTAAGGAACACCGGGGAGCTGTTTTTT
abundance: -; len: 15; j_gene: TRBJ1-3; d_gene: -; v_gene: TRBV7-2; CDR3aa: CASSTDSSSGNTIYF; CDR3nt: TGTGCCAGCAGCACAGACTCGAGCTCTGGAAACACCATATATTTT
abundance: once; len: 18; j_gene: TRBJ1-5; d_gene: -; v_gene: TRBV7-9; CDR3aa: CASSLARTEGSVGQPQHF; CDR3nt: TGTGCCAGCAGCTTAGCACGGACGGAGGGATCGGTTGGTCAGCCCCAGCATTTT
abundance: once; len: 16; j_gene: TRBJ2-3; d_gene: TRBD2; v_gene: TRBV9; CDR3aa: CASSATSGGTTDTQYF; CDR3nt: TGTGCCAGCAGCGCGACTAGCGGGGGGACCACGGATACGCAGTATTTT
abundance: -; len: 12; j_gene: TRBJ2-7; d_gene: -; v_gene: TRBV27; CDR3aa: CASSPGSYEQYF; CDR3nt: TGTGCCAGCAGTCCCGGGTCCTACGAGCAGTACTTC
abundance: -; len: 14; j_gene: TRBJ2-1; d_gene: -; v_gene: TRBV29-1; CDR3aa: CSVVLAGSYNEQFF; CDR3nt: TGCAGCGTTGTTCTAGCAGGCTCCTACAATGAGCAGTTCTTC
abundance: -; len: 15; j_gene: TRBJ2-7; d_gene: TRBD2; v_gene: TRBV5-1; CDR3aa: CASSLGLAGVTEQYF; CDR3nt: TGCGCCAGCAGCTTGGGACTAGCGGGAGTAACGGAGCAGTACTTC
abundance: -; len: 17; j_gene: TRBJ2-7; d_gene: TRBD1; v_gene: TRBV2; CDR3aa: CASSESRTGHLMREQYF; CDR3nt: TGTGCCAGCAGTGAATCACGGACAGGTCACTTGATGCGCGAGCAGTACTTC
abundance: -; len: 12; j_gene: TRBJ1-2; d_gene: -; v_gene: TRBV2; CDR3aa: CASSDSNYGYTF; CDR3nt: TGTGCCAGCAGTGACAGCAACTATGGCTACACCTTC
abundance: once; len: 16; j_gene: TRBJ2-7; d_gene: TRBD2; v_gene: TRBV2; CDR3aa: CASSGWAGAGGYEQYF; CDR3nt: TGTGCCAGCAGTGGTTGGGCGGGAGCTGGGGGGTACGAGCAGTACTTC
abundance: -; len: 12; j_gene: TRBJ1-5; d_gene: -; v_gene: TRBV6-1; CDR3aa: CASGDVGQPQHF; CDR3nt: TGTGCCAGCGGGGATGTCGGCCAGCCCCAGCATTTT
abundance: -; len: 18; j_gene: TRBJ1-4; d_gene: -; v_gene: TRBV27; CDR3aa: CASSLLSGASLTNEKLFF; CDR3nt: TGTGCCAGCAGTTTATTATCGGGGGCGAGTCTGACTAATGAAAAACTGTTTTTT
abundance: once; len: 15; j_gene: TRBJ2-7; d_gene: -; v_gene: TRBV6-1; CDR3aa: CASSEVVGYSYEQYF; CDR3nt: TGTGCCAGCAGTGAAGTGGTAGGCTACTCCTACGAGCAGTACTTC
abundance: -; len: 14; j_gene: TRBJ2-1; d_gene: TRBD2; v_gene: TRBV5-4; CDR3aa: CASSSAGGDNEQFF; CDR3nt: TGTGCCAGCAGTTCAGCGGGAGGGGACAATGAGCAGTTCTTC
abundance: -; len: 17; j_gene: TRBJ2-1; d_gene: TRBD1; v_gene: TRBV28; CDR3aa: CASSSPPDRFIYNEQFF; CDR3nt: TGTGCCAGCAGTTCTCCGCCGGACAGGTTTATTTACAATGAGCAGTTCTTC
abundance: -; len: 14; j_gene: TRBJ2-3; d_gene: -; v_gene: TRBV25-1; CDR3aa: CASSERGMTDTQYF; CDR3nt: TGTGCCAGCAGTGAACGGGGGATGACAGATACGCAGTATTTT
abundance: -; len: 11; j_gene: TRBJ1-2; d_gene: -; v_gene: TRBV30; CDR3aa: CAWSQGRGYTF; CDR3nt: TGTGCCTGGTCTCAGGGTCGGGGCTACACCTTC
abundance: -; len: 13; j_gene: TRBJ1-5; d_gene: -; v_gene: TRBV10-3; CDR3aa: CASRDSSNQPQHF; CDR3nt: TGTGCCAGCAGGGATTCTAGCAATCAGCCCCAGCATTTT
abundance: -; len: 14; j_gene: TRBJ2-7; d_gene: TRBD2; v_gene: TRBV28; CDR3aa: CASSGAGGPYEQYF; CDR3nt: TGTGCCAGCAGTGGAGCGGGAGGACCCTACGAGCAGTACTTC
abundance: -; len: 15; j_gene: TRBJ2-1; d_gene: TRBD2; v_gene: TRBV10-3; CDR3aa: CASSPGLELYNEQFF; CDR3nt: TGTGCCTCTTCTCCAGGACTAGAACTCTACAATGAGCAGTTCTTC
abundance: -; len: 17; j_gene: TRBJ2-6; d_gene: TRBD1; v_gene: TRBV25-1; CDR3aa: CASDRGQVSSGANVLTF; CDR3nt: TGTGCCAGCGATAGGGGACAGGTAAGCTCTGGGGCCAACGTCCTGACTTTC
abundance: -; len: 15; j_gene: TRBJ2-7; d_gene: -; v_gene: TRBV7-9; CDR3aa: CASSQGSWMSYEQYF; CDR3nt: TGTGCCAGCAGCCAAGGATCGTGGATGTCCTACGAGCAGTACTTC
abundance: once; len: 17; j_gene: TRBJ2-5; d_gene: -; v_gene: TRBV7-2; CDR3aa: CASSLALGSNMQETQYF; CDR3nt: TGTGCCAGCAGCTTAGCGCTAGGGTCCAACATGCAAGAGACCCAGTACTTC
abundance: -; len: 13; j_gene: TRBJ1-1; d_gene: -; v_gene: TRBV2; CDR3aa: CASSEEWNTEAFF; CDR3nt: TGTGCCAGCAGTGAGGAATGGAACACTGAAGCTTTCTTT
abundance: -; len: 17; j_gene: TRBJ2-3; d_gene: TRBD2; v_gene: TRBV28; CDR3aa: CASSLGVAGAGPDTQYF; CDR3nt: TGTGCCAGCAGTTTAGGGGTAGCGGGAGCTGGGCCAGATACGCAGTATTTT
abundance: once; len: 15; j_gene: TRBJ2-2; d_gene: -; v_gene: TRBV1; CDR3aa: CTSSQGGKEAGELFF; CDR3nt: TGCACCAGCAGCCAAGGCGGGAAAGAGGCCGGGGAGCTGTTTTTT
abundance: -; len: 15; j_gene: TRBJ1-1; d_gene: -; v_gene: TRBV6-5; CDR3aa: CASSYSLGMNTEAFF; CDR3nt: TGTGCCAGCAGTTACTCGTTAGGGATGAACACTGAAGCTTTCTTT
abundance: -; len: 14; j_gene: TRBJ1-1; d_gene: -; v_gene: TRBV5-4; CDR3aa: CASSRSDLNTEAFF; CDR3nt: TGTGCCAGCAGCCGAAGCGACCTGAACACTGAAGCTTTCTTT
abundance: -; len: 14; j_gene: TRBJ2-7; d_gene: TRBD1; v_gene: TRBV7-2; CDR3aa: CASSLRQGAYEQYF; CDR3nt: TGTGCCAGCAGCCTCCGACAGGGGGCCTACGAGCAGTACTTC
abundance: -; len: 15; j_gene: TRBJ2-3; d_gene: -; v_gene: TRBV28; CDR3aa: CASSSGGVGSDTQYF; CDR3nt: TGTGCCAGCAGTTCCGGCGGAGTCGGTTCAGATACGCAGTATTTT
abundance: -; len: 14; j_gene: TRBJ2-5; d_gene: -; v_gene: TRBV5-4; CDR3aa: CASSLALGQETQYF; CDR3nt: TGTGCCAGCAGCTTGGCACTAGGGCAAGAGACCCAGTACTTC
abundance: -; len: 14; j_gene: TRBJ1-2; d_gene: TRBD1; v_gene: TRBV7-9; CDR3aa: CASSFRGPNDGYTF; CDR3nt: TGTGCCAGCAGCTTCAGGGGGCCGAATGATGGCTACACCTTC
abundance: -; len: 13; j_gene: TRBJ2-1; d_gene: -; v_gene: TRBV28; CDR3aa: CASTSAPGLEQFF; CDR3nt: TGTGCCAGCACGTCAGCCCCAGGGCTTGAGCAGTTCTTC
abundance: once; len: 14; j_gene: TRBJ1-1; d_gene: -; v_gene: TRBV5-8; CDR3aa: CASSFRVGGTEAFF; CDR3nt: TGTGCCAGCAGCTTTCGAGTCGGTGGAACTGAAGCTTTCTTT